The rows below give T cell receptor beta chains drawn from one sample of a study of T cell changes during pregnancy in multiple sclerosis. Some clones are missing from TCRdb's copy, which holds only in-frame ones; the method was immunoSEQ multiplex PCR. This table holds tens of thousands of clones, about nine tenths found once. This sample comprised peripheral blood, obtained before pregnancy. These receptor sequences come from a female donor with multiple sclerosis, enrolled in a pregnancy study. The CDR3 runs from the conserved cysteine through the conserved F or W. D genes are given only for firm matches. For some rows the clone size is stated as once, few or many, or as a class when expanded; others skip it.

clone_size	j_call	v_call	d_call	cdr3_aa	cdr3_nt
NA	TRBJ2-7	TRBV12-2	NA	CASRLRRRGRPYEQYF	TGTGCAAGTCGCTTAAGGAGGCGGGGTCGACCCTACGAGCAGTACTTC
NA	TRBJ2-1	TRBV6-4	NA	CASSDSQELNEQFF	TGTGCCAGCAGTGACTCGCAGGAATTGAATGAGCAGTTCTTC
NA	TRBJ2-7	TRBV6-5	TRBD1	CASSSPGQGAYEQYF	TGTGCCAGCAGTTCTCCGGGACAGGGGGCCTACGAGCAGTACTTC
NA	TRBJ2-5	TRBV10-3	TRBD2	CAISPRLAEETQYF	TGTGCCATCAGCCCGAGGCTAGCGGAAGAGACCCAGTACTTC
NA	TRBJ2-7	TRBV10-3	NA	CATKTESSYEQYF	TGTGCCACGAAGACGGAGAGCTCCTACGAGCAGTACTTC
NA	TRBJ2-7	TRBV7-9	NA	CASSPRSYEQYF	TGTGCCAGCAGCCCTAGATCCTACGAGCAGTACTTC
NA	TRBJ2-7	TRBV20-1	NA	CSVLILLEQYF	TGCAGTGTCTTAATCCTATTGGAGCAGTACTTC
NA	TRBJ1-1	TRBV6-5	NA	CASRSMEGMNTEAFF	TGTGCCAGCAGGTCGATGGAGGGCATGAACACTGAAGCTTTCTTT
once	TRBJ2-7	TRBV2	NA	CASTVTVPHEQYF	TGTGCCAGCACCGTGACAGTTCCCCACGAGCAGTACTTC
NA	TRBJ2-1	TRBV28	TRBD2	CASSLSLAGGSYNEQFF	TGTGCCAGCAGTTTGTCGCTAGCGGGAGGCTCCTACAATGAGCAGTTCTTC
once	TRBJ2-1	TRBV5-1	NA	CASSLVTEEQFF	TGCGCCAGCAGCTTGGTAACGGAGGAGCAGTTCTTC
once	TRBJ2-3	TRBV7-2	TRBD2	CASSLPLATTDTQYF	TGTGCCAGCAGCCTGCCACTAGCGACCACAGATACGCAGTATTTT
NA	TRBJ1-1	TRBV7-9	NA	CASSLESGITEAFF	TGTGCCAGCAGCTTAGAGTCAGGGATCACTGAAGCTTTCTTT
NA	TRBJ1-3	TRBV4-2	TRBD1	CASSQDKQGASGNTIYF	TGTGCCAGCAGCCAAGATAAGCAGGGGGCTTCTGGAAACACCATATATTTT
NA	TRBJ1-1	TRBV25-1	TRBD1	CASTTGVPVTEAFF	TGTGCCAGCACAACAGGGGTACCCGTCACTGAAGCTTTCTTT
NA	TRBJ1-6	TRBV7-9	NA	CASSAGLEYNSPLHF	TGTGCCAGCAGCGCCGGACTGGAATATAATTCACCCCTCCACTTT
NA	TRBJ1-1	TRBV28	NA	CASSLGGSNALMNTEAFF	TGTGCCAGCAGTTTAGGGGGGAGTAACGCCCTTATGAACACTGAAGCTTTCTTT
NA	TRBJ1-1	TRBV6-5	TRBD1	CASSYGQGTTEAFF	TGTGCCAGCAGTTACGGACAGGGGACCACTGAAGCTTTCTTT
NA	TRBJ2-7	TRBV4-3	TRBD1	CASSQDRPRTGATSYEQYF	TGCGCCAGCAGCCAAGATAGACCCCGGACAGGGGCGACCTCCTACGAGCAGTACTTC
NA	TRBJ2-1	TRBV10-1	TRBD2	CASSESLRGGYNEQFF	TGCGCCAGCAGTGAGTCCCTTCGCGGGGGGTACAATGAGCAGTTCTTC
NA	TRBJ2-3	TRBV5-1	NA	CASSLTGGVGTDTQYF	TGCGCCAGCAGCTTGACAGGGGGGGTCGGCACAGATACGCAGTATTTT
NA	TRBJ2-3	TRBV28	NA	CASTASSRTDTQYF	TGTGCCAGCACCGCAAGCTCTAGAACAGATACGCAGTATTTT
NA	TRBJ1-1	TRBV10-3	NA	CAISDFGEDTEAFF	TGTGCCATCAGTGACTTCGGGGAGGACACTGAAGCTTTCTTT
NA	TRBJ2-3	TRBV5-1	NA	CASSTRWDTQYF	TGCGCCAGCAGCACCCGGTGGGATACGCAGTATTTT
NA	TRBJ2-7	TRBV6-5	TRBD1	CASSYSGGSYNYEQYF	TGTGCCAGCAGTTACTCAGGGGGCAGTTATAACTACGAGCAGTACTTC
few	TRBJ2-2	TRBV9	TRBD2	CASSVQRGGGELFF	TGTGCCAGCAGCGTACAGCGGGGGGGAGGGGAGCTGTTTTTT
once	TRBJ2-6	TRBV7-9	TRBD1	CASRPGQGSSGANVLTF	TGTGCCAGCAGGCCGGGACAGGGAAGCTCTGGGGCCAACGTCCTGACTTTC
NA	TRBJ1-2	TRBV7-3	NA	CASSLQGTYGYTF	TGTGCCAGCAGCTTACAGGGGACCTATGGCTACACCTTC
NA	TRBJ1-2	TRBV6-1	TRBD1	CASSEIGTGDGYTF	TGTGCCAGCAGTGAAATTGGGACAGGGGACGGCTACACCTTC
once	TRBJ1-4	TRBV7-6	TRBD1	CASSEDLYGTGQNEKLFF	TGTGCCAGCAGCGAAGACCTATATGGGACGGGACAGAATGAAAAACTGTTTTTT
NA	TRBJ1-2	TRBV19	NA	CAVSSRGLLGGYTF	TGTGCCGTATCCAGTCGGGGACTTTTGGGCGGCTACACCTTC
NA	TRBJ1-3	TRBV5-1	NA	CASSLAPGSSGNTIYF	TGCGCCAGCAGCTTGGCCCCGGGAAGCTCTGGAAACACCATATATTTT
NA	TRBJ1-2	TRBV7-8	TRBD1	CASSLTGVNYGYTF	TGTGCCAGCAGCTTGACAGGGGTAAACTATGGCTACACCTTC
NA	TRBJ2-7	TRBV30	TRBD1	CAWSVEGQPLSYEQYF	TGTGCCTGGAGTGTAGAGGGACAGCCTCTATCCTACGAGCAGTACTTC
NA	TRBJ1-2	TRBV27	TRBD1	CASCQSGTGRYGYTF	TGTGCCAGCTGCCAAAGCGGGACAGGACGCTATGGCTACACCTTC
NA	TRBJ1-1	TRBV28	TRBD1	CASSRTGEAFF	TGTGCCAGCAGCCGGACAGGCGAAGCTTTCTTT
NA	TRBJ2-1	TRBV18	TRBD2	CASSPTSGYEQFF	TGTGCCAGCTCCCCTACTAGCGGGTATGAGCAGTTCTTC
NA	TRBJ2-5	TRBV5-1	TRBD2	CASRLSGRLGETQYF	TGCGCCAGCAGACTTAGCGGGAGATTAGGGGAGACCCAGTACTTC
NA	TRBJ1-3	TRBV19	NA	CASSTDRSGNTIYF	TGTGCCAGTAGTACCGACAGGTCCGGAAACACCATATATTTT
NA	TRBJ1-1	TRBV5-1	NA	CASSLMGGTEAFF	TGCGCCAGCAGCTTAATGGGGGGCACTGAAGCTTTCTTT
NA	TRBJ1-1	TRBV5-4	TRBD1	CASSLDRGLRGDNRNTEAFF	TGTGCCAGCAGCTTGGACAGGGGGCTCAGAGGGGATAATAGGAACACTGAAGCTTTCTTT
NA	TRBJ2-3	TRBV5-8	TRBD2	CASSLEAGLNTDTQYF	TGTGCCAGCAGCTTGGAAGCGGGACTCAACACAGATACGCAGTATTTT
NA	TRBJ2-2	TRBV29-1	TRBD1	CSVADRVLSGELFF	TGCAGCGTGGCAGACAGGGTCCTGAGCGGGGAGCTGTTTTTT
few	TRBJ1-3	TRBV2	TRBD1	CASEELGQVGGNTIYF	TGTGCCAGCGAAGAACTTGGACAGGTCGGTGGAAACACCATATATTTT
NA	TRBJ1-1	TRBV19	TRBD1	CASSIVDRVSEAFF	TGTGCCAGTAGTATCGTTGACAGGGTGAGTGAAGCTTTCTTT